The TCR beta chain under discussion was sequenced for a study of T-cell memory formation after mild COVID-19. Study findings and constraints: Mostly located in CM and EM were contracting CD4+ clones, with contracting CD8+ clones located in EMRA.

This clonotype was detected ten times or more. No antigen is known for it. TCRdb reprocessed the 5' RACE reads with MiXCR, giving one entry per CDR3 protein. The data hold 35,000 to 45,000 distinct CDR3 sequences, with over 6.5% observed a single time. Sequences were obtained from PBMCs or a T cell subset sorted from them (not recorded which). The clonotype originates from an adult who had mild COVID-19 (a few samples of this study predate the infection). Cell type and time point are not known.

CDR3 in DNA: TGCGCCAGCAGCTTGCAGGGGAGCTCCTACGAGCAGTACTTC. It translates to CASSLQGSSYEQYF. This chain connects TRBV5-1 to TRBJ2-7; D is possibly TRBD1 (6 bases). V was pared by 1 base and J by 0 bases, with 8 bases between. CDR1 and CDR2 (germline): SGHRS, YFSETQ. This CDR3 spans 14 amino acids.